The 7 T cell receptor delta chains below were found in one sample sequenced in a study of γδ T cells in repeated Plasmodium falciparum infection. Gammadelta T cells were flow-sorted from PBMC into Vgamma9/Vdelta2+ and Vdelta2-negative populations for bulk analysis. TCRdb re-called the multiplex PCR reads through CATT. This sample has 85,000 to 95,000 delta-chain clones, with approximately 1.4% found just once. The sample comprised gamma-delta T cells from blood. Source of these receptors: a pool of human donors (malaria-infected and uninfected, not separated).

The chain employs TRDV1 and TRDJ1; the match to TRDD3 covers 10 bases. Since TCRdb gives no J gene, matching the DNA to germline was used here to assign it. The V segment lost 4 bases and the J segment 2 bases; nucleotides outside the gene matches: 19. CDR1 and CDR2 from the germline V gene are TSWWSYY and QGS. This CDR3 spans 20 amino acids. CDR3 sequence: CALGGSGRGGGYRGTDKLIF. As DNA, the CDR3 is TGTGCTCTTGGGGGCTCGGGTCGCGGTGGGGGATACAGAGGAACCGATAAACTCATCTTT.

Notes on this clone: A far larger clone is only one base removed, so a read error is likely. This sample includes further DNA sequences coding for the same CDR3. J is TRDJ1 and V is TRDV1, with 9 bases aligning to TRDD3. Matching the DNA to germline supplied the J gene, which TCRdb does not give. The CDR3 contains 22 residues. Germline CDR1 TSWWSYY, CDR2 QGS. After removal of 2 bases from V and 0 bases from J, the junction contained 22 bases not matched to a gene. The CDR3 reads CALGESANLRGGYLRYTDKLIF. The CDR3 DNA is TGTGCTCTTGGGGAATCCGCGAACTTGCGCGGGGGATACCTACGGTACACCGATAAACTCATCTTT.

V is TRAV29/DV5 and J is TRDJ1; 13 bases are shared with TRDD3. The J gene, not given by TCRdb, was assigned here from a germline match of the nucleotide sequence. CDR1 is NSMFDY, CDR2 ISSIKDK, per germline. This CDR3 has 23 residues. After removal of 0 bases from V and 0 bases from J, the junction contained 23 bases not matched to a gene. In nucleotides, the CDR3 is TGTGCAGCAAGCGCTTTCCTCCGCCTCGGTGACTGGGGGATACGGGGGTACACCGATAAACTCATCTTT. Amino acid sequence: CAASAFLRLGDWGIRGYTDKLIF.

This clone was counted a few times. TCRdb records a much larger clone's protein for this DNA, with a difference at residue 10 that likely arises from a read error; the protein given is the translation of the DNA. This chain uses TRDV2 with TRDJ2, with 7 bases aligning to TRDD3. TCRdb carries no J gene annotation; the J gene was assigned here by matching the DNA with germline. The CDR3 sequence is 19 residues long. J gave up 4 bases and V 3 bases, and 19 bases lay outside the gene matches. Germline V gene lookup returns CDR1 GEAIGNYY and CDR2 EKD. CDR3 loop: CACDPISWGTLAGTAQLFF. The CDR3 DNA follows: TGTGCCTGTGACCCCATATCTTGGGGGACACTTGCCGGGACAGCACAACTCTTCTTT.

On this clone itself: The protein in TCRdb stems from a much larger clone and differs at residue 6 from this DNA's translation, likely a read error; here the protein is translated from the DNA. Written as DNA, the CDR3 is TGTGCTCTTGGGGAATTCCTACCTCTGGGGGACGTGTACACCGATAAACTCATCTTT. Translating gives CALGEFLPLGDVYTDKLIF. The V call is TRDV1, the J call TRDJ1, with D perhaps TRDD3 (8 bases). No J segment appears in TCRdb, so it was assigned here by matching the sequence to germline. The CDR3 covers 19 residues. The germline CDR1 and CDR2 sequences are TSWWSYY and QGS. Deletions cut 2 bases from V and 0 bases from J, with 22 bases between.

This clone was counted between two and nine times. The chain employs TRDV1 and TRDJ1, with 12 bases lining up with TRDD3. TCRdb is silent on the J gene; assignment here came from matching the DNA to germline. V shed 3 bases and J 1 base; nucleotides not matched to a gene: 27. The CDR3 has 24 residues. The germline V gene encodes CDR1 TSWWSYY and CDR2 QGS. The CDR3 sequence is CALGEDFLQSLLGDTGPLTDKLIF. In DNA form, the CDR3 reads TGTGCTCTTGGGGAGGACTTCCTACAAAGTCTACTGGGGGATACAGGACCCCTCACCGATAAACTCATCTTT.

This clone has a handful of counts. The protein TCRdb gives is from a much larger clone and does not agree with this DNA's translation at residue 3, likely a read error; the protein shown here comes from the DNA. The CDR3 region has the DNA TGTGCTCCTGGTAGGGGGATGGTCGATAAACTCATCTTT. This translates into CAPGRGMVDKLIF. The chain couples TRDV1 to TRDJ1; 7 bases map to TRDD3. The V and J ends lost 10 bases and 4 bases, in that order; junction bases with no gene match: 9. CDR1 and CDR2 from the germline V gene are TSWWSYY and QGS. The CDR3 totals 13 residues.